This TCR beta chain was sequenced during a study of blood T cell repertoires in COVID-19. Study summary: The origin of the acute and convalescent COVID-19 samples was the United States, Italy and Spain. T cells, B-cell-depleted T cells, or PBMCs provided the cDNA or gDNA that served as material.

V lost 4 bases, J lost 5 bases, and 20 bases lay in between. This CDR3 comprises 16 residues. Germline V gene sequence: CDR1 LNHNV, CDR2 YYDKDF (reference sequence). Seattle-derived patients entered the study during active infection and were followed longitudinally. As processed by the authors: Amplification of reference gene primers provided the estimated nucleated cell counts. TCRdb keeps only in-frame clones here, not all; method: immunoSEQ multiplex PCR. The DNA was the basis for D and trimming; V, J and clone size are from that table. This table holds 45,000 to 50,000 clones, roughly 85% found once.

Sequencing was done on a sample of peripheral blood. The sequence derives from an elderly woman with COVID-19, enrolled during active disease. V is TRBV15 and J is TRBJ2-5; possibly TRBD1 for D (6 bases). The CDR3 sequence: CATSTRAAGTGETQYF. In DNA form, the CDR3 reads TGTGCCACCAGCACTAGAGCGGCGGGTACAGGGGAGACCCAGTACTTC.